In its sample, the clone carrying this TCR beta chain was seen many times. What it binds is not known. This record comes from a study of T-cell reconstitution after alpha-beta-depleted transplantation in children. The CDR3 extends over 14 amino acids. The V end lost 6 bases, the J end lost 1 base, and 13 bases lay between the germline ends. Preparation of the TCRbeta library involved a method that used unique molecular identifiers. TCRdb redid the calling of the PCR reads with MiXCR, one entry per CDR3 protein. The sample includes 400,000 to 550,000 distinct CDR3 sequences, about 10% of them seen just once. Study-wide points: Where alpha-beta T cells came from about two months after transplant was reportedly several hundred expanded graft clones.

Sequencing used PBMCs, obtained before TCRalphabeta/CD19-depleted stem cell transplant. The clonotype originates from a child aged 2-15 years with inherited bone marrow failure, due to receive a stem cell transplant. The V and J genes are TRBV12-3 or TRBV12-4 and TRBJ2-7; unclear D gene. The CDR3 DNA reads as TGTGCCAGCAGCCCCCCGGGCAGTTCCTACGAGCAGTACTTC. This codes for CASSPPGSSYEQYF.